Reported below is one T cell receptor beta chain. Unmatched junction bases numbered 21, after V lost 2 bases and J lost 7 bases. This CDR3 spans 20 amino acids. CDR1 and CDR2 (germline): SGHDN, FVKESK. Data came from immunoSEQ multiplex PCR; TCRdb stores just in-frame clones and leaves some out. The data contain about 660,000 clones, 70% to 90% of them singletons. The sample belongs to a study of shared T cell receptors in the human thymus. These data were also reused for a study on human thymus T cells. That report notes: It was from resections taken during corrective heart surgery that the thymus tissue came. An apparent bias in V and J gene usage was seen in thymic and blood repertoires. What related research reported was that thymic repertoires overlapped highly among unrelated individuals.

The origin of this receptor is a boy in the first two years of life with a congenital heart defect. Material for sequencing was thymocytes. The rearrangement links TRBV14 to TRBJ2-2; 8 positions agree with TRBD2. The CDR3 sequence is CASSQRSTAQPGGLIGELFF. The CDR3 coding sequence is TGTGCCAGCAGCCAAAGATCCACAGCCCAACCGGGAGGGTTGATCGGGGAGCTGTTTTTT.